Listed here is a single T cell receptor beta chain. The sample belongs to a study of post-analysis software for immune sequencing data. Each TCR beta cDNA library carried unique molecular identifiers. Each CDR3 protein is one row after TCRdb ran MiXCR on the PCR reads. The sample carries hundreds of thousands of distinct CDR3 sequences, about 27% recorded once. This receptor was identified in a girl between 5 and 17 years old with multiple sclerosis. The sequencing sample was made of blood.

The CDR3 region is CASSLRPRYEQYF. The CDR3 DNA reads as TGTGCCAGCAGTCTTAGACCCAGGTACGAGCAGTACTTC. J is TRBJ2-7 and V is TRBV7-2; no clear D gene. This CDR3 comprises 13 residues. Germline lookup yields CDR1 SGHTA and CDR2 FQGNSA. Deletions cut 6 bases from V and 4 bases from J, with 13 bases between.